Presented here are 31 T cell receptor beta chains from one specimen sequenced in a study of regulatory T cells in long-lasting Graves disease. As to time point: persistent/refractory GD, antithyroid drugs over 5 years with positive TRAb. The TCR library used RNA extracted from PBMCs. Relying on iRepertoire HTBI primers and Arm-PCR of CDR3 regions, the team built TCR beta libraries. One entry per CDR3 protein, called by TCRdb with MiXCR from the multiplex PCR reads. The table has about 660,000 distinct CDR3 sequences, around 30% seen once. This specimen consisted of peripheral blood mononuclear cells (PBMCs), obtained when the disease was refractory, from a patient treated with antithyroid drugs. The receptors here all came from a female donor with Graves disease.

V is TRBV12-3 or TRBV12-4 and J is TRBJ1-5, with TRBD1 matching over 12 bases. The V gene end was trimmed by 7 bases and the J gene end by 2 bases; junction bases not matched to a gene: 12. The CDR3 runs 18 residues. The CDR3, as DNA: TGTGCCAGCACCCTAGATGGGACAGGGGGCCGAGGCAATCAGCCCCAGCATTTT. Residues: CASTLDGTGGRGNQPQHF.

The rearrangement joins TRBV29-1 to TRBJ1-4, with 11 bases matching TRBD1. The germline V gene has CDR1 SQVTM and CDR2 ANQGSEA. V lost 1 base, J lost 6 bases, and 7 bases stayed unmatched. The CDR3 has 16 residues. DNA for the CDR3: TGCAGCGTTGAAGGGACCGGGACAGGGGGGGATGAAAAACTGTTTTTT. It specifies CSVEGTGTGGDEKLFF.

In this sample, this clonotype turned up once. The chain combines TRBV11-2 with TRBJ2-7; D not resolved. V gave up 2 bases and J gave up 0 bases, with 11 bases separating them. This CDR3 spans 15 amino acids. Germline V CDR1 and CDR2: SGHAT, FQNNGV. CDR3 coding DNA: TGTGCCAGCAGCTTAATCCGGCGAGACTCCTACGAGCAGTACTTC. As protein: CASSLIRRDSYEQYF. The full variable domain, in which reference TRBV11-2 and TRBJ2-7 provide the parts outside the CDR3, is EAGVAQSPRYKIIEKRQSVAFWCNPISGHATLYWYQQILGQGPKLLIQFQNNGVVDDSQLPKDRFSAERLKGVDSTLKIQPAKLEDSAVYLCASSLIRRDSYEQYFGPGTRLTVT.

The chain employs TRBV30 and TRBJ2-7; D not certain. The CDR3 has 17 residues. Trimming shortened V by 0 bases and J by 2 bases, and 20 bases separated the two germline ends. Germline V gene data show CDR1 as GTSNPN and CDR2 as SVGIG (reference sequence). CDR3 in DNA: TGTGCCTGGAGTGTATCGGCCGAACGGACGTCTCCCTACGAGCAGTACTTC. It is translated as CAWSVSAERTSPYEQYF.

This clonotype was seen ten or more times. The chain combines TRBV5-1 with TRBJ1-2, with D maybe TRBD1 (6 bases). The CDR3 totals 15 residues. Germline assignment: CDR1 SGHRS and CDR2 YFSETQ. Between the trimmed V and J ends, which lost 3 bases and 0 bases, there was a span of 12 bases. CDR3 amino acids: CASSSMTGANYGYTF. DNA of the CDR3: TGCGCCAGCAGCTCCATGACAGGAGCTAACTATGGCTACACCTTC.

At least ten counts were recorded for this clonotype. J is TRBJ1-1 and V is TRBV2; D perhaps matches TRBD1 (5 bases). CDR1 and CDR2 (germline): SNHLY, FYNNEI. Trimming left V 3 bases short and J 1 base short, with 18 bases between. The CDR3 has 17 residues. CDR3 DNA sequence: TGTGCCAGCAGTGAGGTTCGGGGGGGAGGACCGAACACTGAAGCTTTCTTT. This translates into CASSEVRGGGPNTEAFF.

The rearrangement joins TRBV19 to TRBJ1-5, with D unclear. Trimming removed 5 bases from V and 0 bases from J, with 11 bases in between. The germline gives CDR1 LNHDA, CDR2 SQIVND (reference sequence). CDR3 length: 15 amino acids. The CDR3 nucleotides are TGTGCCAGTAGTCACCGGGAGGGTAGCAATCAGCCCCAGCATTTT. Protein product: CASSHREGSNQPQHF.

This clonotype was counted ten times or more. The CDR3 DNA reads as TGTGCCAGCAGCCGTCGACAGGGCGAAGAGACCCAGTACTTC. Translated: CASSRRQGEETQYF. This chain uses TRBV13 with TRBJ2-5; 7 nucleotides match TRBD1. CDR3 length: 14 amino acids. The germline CDR1 and CDR2 sequences are PRHDT and FYEKMQ (reference sequence). V gave up 5 bases and J gave up 3 bases; unmatched junction bases: 6. The full variable domain, rest sourced from reference TRBV13 and TRBJ2-5, is AAGVIQSPRHLIKEKRETATLKCYPIPRHDTVYWYQQGPGQDPQFLISFYEKMQSDKGSIPDRFSAQQFSDYHSELNMSSLELGDSALYFCASSRRQGEETQYFGPGTRLLVL.

In this sample, this clonotype turned up a few times. The V call is TRBV11-2, the J call TRBJ1-5, with D perhaps matching TRBD1 (6 bases). The V gene lost 3 bases and the J gene lost 4 bases, with 7 bases spanning the gap. This CDR3 contains 13 residues. The germline CDR1 and CDR2 sequences are SGHAT and FQNNGV. In DNA, the CDR3 is TGTGCCAGCAGCTTTGGACAGAATCAGCCCCAGCATTTT. Its translation is CASSFGQNQPQHF.

The chain couples TRBV3-1 to TRBJ1-2; TRBD1 might be the D (5 bases). The CDR3 is 15 residues long. Germline V CDR1 and CDR2: LGHDT, YNNKEL (reference sequence). Trimming took off 0 bases at V and 4 bases at J, with 12 bases between the two ends. CDR3 region: CASSQDLRVSYGYTF. The CDR3 nucleotides are TGTGCCAGCAGCCAAGATCTCAGGGTTTCCTATGGCTACACCTTC. Together with reference TRBV3-1 and TRBJ1-2, the CDR3 gives the full variable domain: DTAVSQTPKYLVTQMGNDKSIKCEQNLGHDTMYWYKQDSKKFLKIMFSYNNKELIINETVPNRFSPKSPDKAHLNLHINSLELGDSAVYFCASSQDLRVSYGYTFGSGTRLTVV.

This clonotype was seen more than once but under ten times. The chain carries TRBV18 and TRBJ1-4; 9 bases are a match to TRBD1. Losses at the gene ends were 3 bases for V and 4 bases for J; bases not matched to a gene: 3. The CDR3 is made up of 15 amino acids. The germline V gene has CDR1 KGHSH and CDR2 LQKENI. DNA of the CDR3: TGTGCCAGCTCACCCGTGGGACAGGGTAATGAAAAACTGTTTTTT. It specifies CASSPVGQGNEKLFF.

The V and J genes are TRBV6-1 and TRBJ1-6, with D perhaps matching TRBD1 (5 bases). Germline V gene lookup returns CDR1 MNHNS and CDR2 SASEGT. Trimming took 3 bases from V and 6 from J, leaving 9 bases between them. The CDR3 sequence is 14 residues long. CDR3 nucleotide sequence: TGTGCCAGCAGTGACAGGGCTGGTAATTCACCCCTCCACTTT. Amino acid sequence: CASSDRAGNSPLHF.

The chain links TRBV29-1 to TRBJ1-3; D is ambiguous. CDR1 is SQVTM and CDR2 is ANQGSEA in the germline V gene. The CDR3 extends over 13 amino acids. Trimming took off 4 bases at V and 0 bases at J, with 7 bases between the two ends. The CDR3 sequence: CSVGRSSGNTIYF. The DNA for the CDR3 is TGCAGCGTTGGTAGGAGCTCTGGAAACACCATATATTTT.

The chain couples TRBV6-1 to TRBJ2-2; TRBD1 agrees at 9 bases. There are 16 residues in the CDR3. The germline CDR1 and CDR2 sequences are MNHNS and SASEGT. J was trimmed by 1 base and V by 6 bases; bases with no gene match: 6. The chain's CDR3 is CASRTRQGGNTGELFF. CDR3 DNA sequence: TGTGCCAGCAGAACCCGACAGGGGGGGAACACCGGGGAGCTGTTTTTT.

The genes are TRBV6-2 or TRBV6-3 and TRBJ2-6, with 12 bases aligning to TRBD1. CDR3 length equals 20 residues. CDR1 is MNHEY, CDR2 SVGEGT, per germline. With 5 bases clipped from V and 3 bases from J, the junction kept 14 bases outside the gene matches. The CDR3 DNA reads TGTGCCAGCAGTGAAAGGAGGCAGGGACAGGGGGCAATTGGGGCCAACGTCCTGACTTTC. Its translation: CASSERRQGQGAIGANVLTF.

Only a few counts were recorded for this clonotype. The J gene is TRBJ1-2, the V gene TRBV3-1, with 12 bases identical to TRBD1. The CDR3 is 14 amino acids. Germline CDR1 reads LGHDT; CDR2 reads YNNKEL (reference sequence). Trimming cost V 4 bases and J 8 bases; bases outside gene matches: 5. The CDR3 reads CASSRDRGPEGYTF. The CDR3 DNA is TGTGCCAGCAGCCGGGACAGGGGGCCTGAAGGCTACACCTTC. The full variable domain, its missing parts supplied by reference TRBV3-1 and TRBJ1-2, is DTAVSQTPKYLVTQMGNDKSIKCEQNLGHDTMYWYKQDSKKFLKIMFSYNNKELIINETVPNRFSPKSPDKAHLNLHINSLELGDSAVYFCASSRDRGPEGYTFGSGTRLTVV.

This clonotype has at least ten counts. This sequence joins TRBV18 and TRBJ1-5; possible D gene TRBD1, 6 bases. Germline CDR1 and CDR2: KGHSH and LQKENI. The CDR3 is 14 residues long. Trimming pared 8 bases from V and 3 bases from J, leaving 14 bases between. The CDR3 is CASSPTGNNQPQHF. CDR3 coding DNA: TGTGCCAGCAGCCCTACAGGGAACAATCAGCCCCAGCATTTT.

Only a few counts were recorded for this clonotype. The chain links TRBV29-1 to TRBJ2-5, with 8 nucleotides matching TRBD2. Per the germline V gene, CDR1 is SQVTM and CDR2 is ANQGSEA. The CDR3 covers 13 residues. Trimming removed 5 bases from V and 5 bases from J; junction bases left unmatched: 7. The CDR3 sequence is CSVRGGVFETQYF. In DNA form, the CDR3 reads TGCAGCGTTCGGGGGGGCGTGTTTGAGACCCAGTACTTC.

V usage is TRBV19 and J usage is TRBJ1-1, with 8 bases fitting TRBD1. Trimming cost V 6 bases and J 2 bases; bases outside gene matches: 5. This CDR3 spans 14 amino acids. CDR1 is LNHDA and CDR2 is SQIVND in the germline V gene (reference sequence). The CDR3 protein is CASRGQVINTEAFF. In DNA, the CDR3 is TGTGCCAGTAGGGGACAGGTGATAAACACTGAAGCTTTCTTT.

This clonotype showed up many times. The gene calls are TRBV20-1 and TRBJ1-2; D not resolved. This CDR3 region has 11 residues. The germline CDR1 and CDR2 sequences are DFQATT and SNEGSKA (reference sequence). Deletions cut 1 base from V and 10 bases from J, with 10 bases between. CDR3 nucleotides: TGCAGTGCTAGAGTCGGGAAATCCTACACCTTC. It translates to CSARVGKSYTF.

The table lists this clonotype with a few counts. V usage is TRBV6-1 and J usage is TRBJ1-4; D is uncertain. Germline CDR1 reads MNHNS; CDR2 reads SASEGT. CDR3 size: 13 residues. The CDR3 bases are TGTGCGTCGAGGGCGGCAACTAATGAAAAACTGTTTTTT. Its translation is CASRAATNEKLFF.

Details on this clonotype: Its ends do not fully match the called genes, so a read error is possible. V and J are TRBV27 and TRBJ1-6, with TRBD1 identical over 10 bases. This CDR3 contains 14 residues. From germline, CDR1 is MNHEY and CDR2 SMNVEV (reference sequence). The CDR3 is CASRMGQGNSSLHF. CDR3 DNA: TGTGCCAGCAGAATGGGACAGGGGAATTCATCCCTCCACTTT.

Points on this clonotype: Here the CDR3 omits its conserved ending phenylalanine or tryptophan, so a read error is the likely source. The chain recombines TRBV20-1 with TRBJ2-7; 13 bases match TRBD2. V lost 4 bases to trimming and J lost 2 bases; unmatched junction nucleotides: 5. Germline CDR1 is DFQATT and CDR2 is SNEGSKA (reference sequence). This CDR3 spans 15 amino acids. Here the CDR3 reads CSAIGGLAGAYEQYS. The CDR3 DNA sequence: TGCAGTGCTATTGGTGGACTAGCGGGAGCCTACGAGCAGTACTCC.

To note about this clonotype: This clone may be a read error of a much larger clone one base away. This sequence joins TRBV7-2 and TRBJ1-2; TRBD1 matches 8 bases. V was clipped by 7 bases and J by 4 bases; unmatched bases: 11. Per the germline V gene, CDR1 is SGHTA and CDR2 is FQGNSA. The CDR3 sequence is 15 residues long. CDR3 protein: CTSMLSGDRRYGYTF. The CDR3 DNA reads TGTACCAGCATGCTAAGCGGGGACAGGCGCTATGGCTACACCTTC.

This clonotype was seen only once. Just one base apart from a much larger clone, this may be a read error. The gene calls are TRBV27 and TRBJ1-5; 7 bases map to TRBD1. This CDR3 spans 18 amino acids. The V and J ends lost 8 bases and 0 bases, in that order; junction bases with no gene match: 16. Germline-derived CDR1 and CDR2 are MNHEY and SMNVEV (reference sequence). Written as DNA, the CDR3 is TGTGCCAGCGCCATAACAGGGGCCCTGCTCCATAGCAATCAGCCCCAGCATTTT. This translates into CASAITGALLHSNQPQHF.

This clonotype turned up a few times. V is TRBV25-1 and J is TRBJ1-6; 8 bases fit TRBD1. CDR1 and CDR2 from the germline V gene are MGHDK and SYGVNS. This CDR3 contains 13 residues. V lost 6 bases and J lost 10; bases outside the gene matches: 5. The CDR3 protein is CASRDRVGSPLHF. The CDR3 nucleotides read TGTGCCAGCAGGGACAGGGTAGGGTCACCCCTCCACTTT.

This chain joins TRBV7-3 and TRBJ1-1; 8 bases agree with TRBD1. V shed 5 bases and J 5 bases; nucleotides not matched to a gene: 4. Germline lookup yields CDR1 SGHTA and CDR2 FQGTGA. The CDR3 contains 13 residues. The CDR3 loop is CASSKTGETEAFF. CDR3 nucleotide sequence: TGTGCCAGCAGCAAGACAGGGGAAACTGAAGCTTTCTTT.

There are a few counts of this clonotype. The J gene is TRBJ1-4, the V gene TRBV3-1, with 9 nucleotides matching TRBD1. The CDR3 loop spans 14 amino acids. From germline, CDR1 is LGHDT and CDR2 YNNKEL (reference sequence). The V and J ends lost 6 bases and 7 bases, in that order; junction bases with no gene match: 6. The CDR3 region has the DNA TGTGCCAGCAGAACACAGGGGGCGGGTGAAAAACTGTTTTTT. Translating it yields CASRTQGAGEKLFF.

This clonotype has just a few counts. The J gene is TRBJ1-2, the V gene TRBV5-1; D unresolved. The CDR3 spans 16 residues. Trimming left V 2 bases short and J 4 bases short, with 18 bases between. Germline values: CDR1 SGHRS, CDR2 YFSETQ. Written as DNA, the CDR3 is TGCGCCAGCAGCTTTCGACCTAGGACCGACTCCTATGGCTACACCTTC. Translation: CASSFRPRTDSYGYTF.

There are a few counts of this clonotype. The rearrangement uses TRBV28 and TRBJ1-3; 11 bases fit TRBD1. The germline V gene has CDR1 MDHEN and CDR2 SYDVKM. V shed 3 bases and J 1 base; nucleotides not matched to a gene: 5. There are 17 residues in the CDR3. The CDR3 loop is CASSFLGQGGSGNTIYF. In DNA form, the CDR3 reads TGTGCCAGCAGTTTCCTGGGACAGGGGGGTTCTGGAAACACCATATATTTT.

This clonotype was recorded many times. The junction and the germline gene differ at one end; a read error may be behind it. The chain has TRBV4-1 and TRBJ2-7; 12 bases match TRBD1. Per germline, CDR1 MGHRA and CDR2 YSYEKL. This CDR3 has 14 amino acids. The CDR3 loop is CASSQGQGAYEQYF. The DNA of the CDR3 is TGTGCCAGCAGCCAGGGACAGGGGGCATACGAGCAGTACTTC.